These T cell receptor beta chains were read from a single sample in a study of human T cells and chemical hapten exposure. TCRdb redid the calling of the RACE reads with MiXCR, one entry per CDR3 protein. The sample consists of approximately 84,000 distinct CDR3 sequences, roughly a tenth of them appearing once. This material consisted of whole blood, taken in connection with sensitization to the hapten diphenylcyclopropenone (DPC). These receptors were collected from a woman aged 30 to 39 with alopecia areata. Some clones in this sample may be carry-over from other donors' samples. CDR3s include the opening cysteine and the closing phenylalanine or tryptophan. The order of the fields is V gene, J gene, D gene, clone size, CDR3 length, CDR3 protein, CDR3 DNA. The D gene is left open where the match is weak. Clone size, where shown, is once, few, many, or a class for clones that have expanded.

TRBV7-6	TRBJ1-3	TRBD1	many	14	CASSPDRGRNTIYF	TGTGCCAGCAGCCCAGACAGGGGGCGAAACACCATATATTTT
TRBV9	TRBJ2-3	TRBD1	few	15	CASSSGGGPPDTQYF	TGTGCCAGCAGCTCAGGGGGCGGTCCACCAGATACGCAGTATTTT
TRBV28	TRBJ2-2	NA	few	15	CASSFTSANTGELFF	TGTGCCAGCAGTTTCACCAGCGCGAACACCGGGGAGCTGTTTTTT
TRBV6-5	TRBJ2-7	NA	many	13	CASSYRDNYEQYF	TGTGCCAGCAGTTACCGGGACAACTACGAGCAGTACTTC
TRBV5-1	TRBJ2-3	NA	NA	13	CASNPGLSDTQYF	TGCGCCAGTAATCCCGGACTTTCAGATACGCAGTATTTT
TRBV29-1	TRBJ2-3	NA	few	13	CSVVTSFTDTQYF	TGCAGCGTTGTTACAAGTTTCACAGATACGCAGTATTTT
TRBV5-4	TRBJ2-3	TRBD2	few	14	CASERDRSTDTQYF	TGTGCCAGCGAGCGGGACCGTAGCACAGATACGCAGTATTTT
TRBV11-3	TRBJ2-3	NA	many	16	CASSRGSRALTDTQYF	TGTGCCAGCAGCCGGGGGTCCCGAGCCCTCACAGATACGCAGTATTTT
TRBV19	TRBJ2-1	TRBD1	few	14	CASSMGQIWNEQFF	TGTGCCAGTAGTATGGGACAGATATGGAATGAGCAGTTCTTC
TRBV29-1	TRBJ1-5	NA	few	13	CSVGWQENQPQHF	TGCAGCGTGGGATGGCAGGAAAATCAGCCCCAGCATTTT
TRBV12-3/TRBV12-4	TRBJ1-5	TRBD1	many	14	CASSWTGLNQPQHF	TGTGCCAGCAGCTGGACAGGGCTCAATCAGCCCCAGCATTTT
TRBV28	TRBJ2-1	TRBD2	many	16	CASSSGSGSSYNEQFF	TGTGCCAGCAGTTCTGGTAGCGGGAGCTCCTACAATGAGCAGTTCTTC
TRBV20-1	TRBJ1-1	TRBD1	many	16	CSARGGRQGLNTEAFF	TGCAGTGCTAGAGGTGGTCGACAGGGCCTGAACACTGAAGCTTTCTTT
TRBV9	TRBJ1-4	TRBD1	few	17	CASSVESGQTTNEKLFF	TGTGCCAGCAGCGTAGAATCGGGACAGACCACTAATGAAAAACTGTTTTTT
TRBV6-2/TRBV6-3	TRBJ1-2	TRBD1	NA	15	CASSRPRDRAYGYTF	TGTGCCAGCAGTCGACCGCGAGACAGGGCCTATGGCTACACCTTC
TRBV28	TRBJ2-3	TRBD1	few	15	CASNPGQGAPDTQYF	TGTGCCAGCAATCCTGGACAGGGGGCCCCAGATACGCAGTATTTT
TRBV30	TRBJ1-1	TRBD1	few	14	CAWSEGQGATEAFF	TGTGCCTGGAGTGAGGGACAGGGGGCTACTGAAGCTTTCTTT
TRBV20-1	TRBJ2-3	TRBD2	many	16	CSARGILAGETDTQYF	TGCAGTGCTAGAGGGATACTAGCGGGGGAGACAGATACGCAGTATTTT
TRBV20-1	TRBJ2-5	NA	NA	15	CRANIRPLERETQYF	TGCAGAGCTAATATTCGACCATTGGAAAGGGAGACCCAGTACTTC
TRBV28	TRBJ2-7	TRBD2	NA	15	CASSPTTSGSYEQYF	TGTGCCAGCAGTCCAACGACTAGCGGCTCCTACGAGCAGTACTTC
TRBV28	TRBJ2-2	NA	few	12	CASDTNTGELFF	TGTGCCAGCGACACGAACACCGGGGAGCTGTTTTTT
TRBV10-3	TRBJ1-2	TRBD1	few	13	CAISETGGLGYTF	TGTGCCATCAGTGAAACAGGGGGCCTTGGCTACACCTTC
TRBV3-1	TRBJ2-7	TRBD1	many	15	CASSRKRTGNYEQYF	TGTGCCAGCAGTCGAAAACGGACAGGGAACTACGAGCAGTACTTC
TRBV5-6	TRBJ1-3	NA	many	15	CASSLGPISGNTIYF	TGTGCCAGCAGCTTGGGACCGATCTCTGGAAACACCATATATTTT
TRBV10-2	TRBJ1-1	NA	many	12	CASSGGNTEAFF	TGCGCCAGCAGTGGAGGGAACACTGAAGCTTTCTTT
TRBV20-1	TRBJ2-7	NA	many	15	CSARDSTRGGHEQYF	TGCAGTGCTAGAGATTCCACTCGAGGAGGGCACGAGCAGTACTTC
TRBV7-9	TRBJ1-2	NA	few	17	CASSLFQPWQGNYGYTF	TGTGCCAGCAGCTTATTCCAACCTTGGCAGGGAAACTATGGCTACACCTTC
TRBV20-1	TRBJ2-1	NA	few	13	CSATRESINEQFF	TGCAGTGCTACCCGAGAGTCAATTAATGAGCAGTTCTTC
TRBV2	TRBJ2-7	TRBD1	many	15	CASNPDRGSSYEQYF	TGTGCCAGCAACCCGGACAGGGGCAGCTCCTACGAGCAGTACTTC
TRBV7-6	TRBJ2-3	TRBD2	many	19	CASSNTGLAGKTSTDTQYF	TGTGCCAGCAGCAACACTGGACTAGCGGGAAAAACTAGCACAGATACGCAGTATTTT
TRBV6-2/TRBV6-3	TRBJ2-7	TRBD2	many	15	CASSRSGTTTYEQYF	TGTGCCAGCAGCCGTTCCGGGACTACCACTTACGAGCAGTACTTC